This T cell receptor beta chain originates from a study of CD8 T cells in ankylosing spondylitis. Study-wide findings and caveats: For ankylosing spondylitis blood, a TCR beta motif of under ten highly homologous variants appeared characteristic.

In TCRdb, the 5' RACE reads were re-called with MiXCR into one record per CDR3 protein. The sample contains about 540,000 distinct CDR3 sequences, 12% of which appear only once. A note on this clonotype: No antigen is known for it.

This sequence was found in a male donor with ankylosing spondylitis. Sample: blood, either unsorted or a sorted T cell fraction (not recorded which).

The CDR3 protein is CAISESVGVGSSYNEQFF. As DNA, the CDR3 is TGTGCCATCAGTGAGTCAGTGGGAGTCGGGAGCTCCTACAATGAGCAGTTCTTC. The chain employs TRBV10-3 and TRBJ2-1; D is perhaps TRBD2 (6 bases). Deletions cut 0 bases from V and 0 bases from J, with 15 bases between. Germline V CDR1 and CDR2: ENHRY, SYGVKD. The CDR3 sequence is 18 residues long.